At least ten counts were recorded for the clone carrying this T cell receptor (beta chain). Its antigen is not known. One end of the junction is discordant with germline, which a read error may explain. This sample is drawn from a study of regulatory T cells in long-lasting Graves disease. Whole-study context: Patients met the persistent Graves' disease definition after over 5 years of antithyroid drugs with positive TSH receptor antibodies.

The authors built TCR beta libraries using iRepertoire HTBI primers and Arm-PCR of CDR3 regions. In the original analysis: Identified segments across samples numbered approximately 62 TRBV and 14 to 15 TRBJ. TCRdb re-analysed the multiplex PCR reads in MiXCR, keeping a single row per CDR3 protein. TCRdb, not the authors, supplied the V and J calls. The sample lists around 460,000 distinct CDR3 sequences, about a fifth seen once, with roughly 7.1% in the top ten. Time point in this sample: persistent/refractory GD, antithyroid drugs over 5 years with positive TRAb. With RNA extracted from PBMCs as input, the TCR library was made. The CDR3 has 14 amino acids. Germline CDR1 reads SGHAT; CDR2 reads FQNNGV. Whole-study results and caveats: Patients with persistent disease showed a bias toward TRBV28, TRBJ1-2 and TRBJ2-5. Newly diagnosed patients shared 966 public clonotypes; persistent patients shared about 2,500.

The V gene is TRBV11-2, the J gene TRBJ2-2; D unclear. The source is a female donor with Graves disease. The specimen was peripheral blood mononuclear cells (PBMCs), collected when the disease was refractory, from a patient treated with antithyroid drugs. The CDR3 is CANSSHTYTGELFF. CDR3 sequence (DNA): TGTGCCAACAGCTCTCATACATACACCGGGGAGCTGTTTTTT. Full variable domain (remainder filled in from reference TRBV11-2 and TRBJ2-2): EAGVAQSPRYKIIEKRQSVAFWCNPISGHATLYWYQQILGQGPKLLIQFQNNGVVDDSQLPKDRFSAERLKGVDSTLKIQPAKLEDSAVYLCANSSHTYTGELFFGEGSRLTVL.